This paragraph covers one TCR beta chain sequence. This CDR3 is also generated by other DNA sequences in the sample. The CDR3 is 13 amino acids. From germline, CDR1 is LNHDA and CDR2 SQIVND (reference sequence). Trimming took 1 base from V and 4 from J, leaving 6 bases between them. Obtained from alopecia areata patients were lesional scalp punch biopsies along with peripheral blood. The data originate from a study of CD8+ T cells in alopecia areata. Once RNA had been extracted, it was reverse transcribed into cDNA to act as the sequencing template. Only in-frame clones appear in the TCRdb table, and some are missing; sequencing was by immunoSEQ multiplex PCR. Among some 210,000 clones listed, 50% to 65% were seen once.

The sample consisted of CD4+ T cells sorted from blood, taken at week 0. The rearrangement links TRBV19 to TRBJ2-3; D call uncertain. This clonotype originated in a human donor with alopecia areata. This CDR3 is CASSIGLADTQYF. CDR3 nucleotides: TGTGCCAGTAGTATAGGGTTAGCAGATACGCAGTATTTT.